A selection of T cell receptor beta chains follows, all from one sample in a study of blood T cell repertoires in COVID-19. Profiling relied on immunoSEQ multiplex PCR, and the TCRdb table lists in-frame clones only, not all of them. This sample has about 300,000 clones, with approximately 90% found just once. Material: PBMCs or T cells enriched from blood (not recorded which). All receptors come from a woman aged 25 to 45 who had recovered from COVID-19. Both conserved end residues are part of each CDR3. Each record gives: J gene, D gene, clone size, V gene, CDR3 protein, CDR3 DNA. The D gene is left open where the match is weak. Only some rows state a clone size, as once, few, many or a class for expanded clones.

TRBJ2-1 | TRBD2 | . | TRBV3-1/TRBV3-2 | CASSQEGLAGVRNEQFF | TGTGCCAGCAGCCAAGAAGGGCTAGCGGGAGTTAGGAATGAGCAGTTCTTC
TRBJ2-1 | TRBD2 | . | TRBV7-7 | CASSFARTSGYNEQFF | TGTGCTAGCAGCTTCGCCCGGACTAGCGGGTACAATGAGCAGTTCTTC
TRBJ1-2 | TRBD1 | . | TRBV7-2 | CASSLAFRQGREGYTF | TGTGCCAGCAGCTTAGCTTTTAGACAGGGACGAGAAGGCTACACCTTC
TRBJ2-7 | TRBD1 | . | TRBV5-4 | CASSFWLQGARPYYEQYF | TGTGCCAGCAGCTTTTGGCTCCAGGGGGCTAGACCCTACTACGAGCAGTACTTC
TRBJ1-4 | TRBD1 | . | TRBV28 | CASSSGQGIFEKLFF | TGTGCCAGCAGTTCCGGACAGGGTATTTTTGAAAAACTGTTTTTT
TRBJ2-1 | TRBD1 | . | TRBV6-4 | CATRTGDNEQFF | TGTGCCACCCGGACAGGGGACAATGAGCAGTTCTTC
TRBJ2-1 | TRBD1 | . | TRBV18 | CASSSPGQYNEQFF | TGTGCCAGCTCATCTCCGGGACAGTACAATGAGCAGTTCTTC
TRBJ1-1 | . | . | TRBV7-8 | CASSVSNTEAFF | TGTGCCAGCAGCGTGAGCAACACTGAAGCTTTCTTT
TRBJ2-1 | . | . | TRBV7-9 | CASSFGTGAYNEQFF | TGTGCCAGCAGCTTCGGGACGGGGGCCTACAATGAGCAGTTCTTC
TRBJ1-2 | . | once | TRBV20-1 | CSASPRGYTF | TGCAGTGCTAGCCCTAGGGGCTACACCTTC
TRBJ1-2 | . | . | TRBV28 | CASSLGPRGYGYTF | TGTGCCAGCAGTTTGGGCCCTCGGGGCTATGGCTACACCTTC
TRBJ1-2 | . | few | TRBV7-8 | CASSLESYGYTF | TGTGCCAGCAGCTTAGAGAGTTATGGCTACACCTTC
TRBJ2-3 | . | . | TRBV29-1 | CSVDTERGTDTQYF | TGCAGCGTTGATACGGAGCGCGGCACAGATACGCAGTATTTT
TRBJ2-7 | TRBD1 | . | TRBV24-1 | CATSDPGDRPYEQYF | TGTGCCACCAGTGATCCGGGGGACAGGCCCTACGAGCAGTACTTC
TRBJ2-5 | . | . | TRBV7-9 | CASSLDSQETQYF | TGTGCCAGCAGCTTAGACAGCCAAGAGACCCAGTACTTC
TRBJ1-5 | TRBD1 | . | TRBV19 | CASNPTGGNQPQHF | TGTGCCAGTAATCCGACAGGGGGCAATCAGCCCCAGCATTTT
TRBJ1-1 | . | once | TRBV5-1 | CASSFEKLTEAFF | TGCGCCAGCAGCTTTGAGAAGTTGACTGAAGCTTTCTTT
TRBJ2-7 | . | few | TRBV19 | CASSMVRDYEQYF | TGTGCCAGTAGTATGGTCCGGGACTACGAGCAGTACTTC
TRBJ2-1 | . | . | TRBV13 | CASRETTYNEQFF | TGTGCCAGCCGGGAGACTACCTACAATGAGCAGTTCTTC
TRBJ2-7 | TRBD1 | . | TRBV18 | CASSSGTGGYEQYF | TGTGCCAGCTCATCCGGGACAGGGGGCTACGAGCAGTACTTC
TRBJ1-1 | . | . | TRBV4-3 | CASSQDSLERDTEAFF | TGCGCCAGCAGCCAAGATAGTCTTGAGCGGGACACTGAAGCTTTCTTT
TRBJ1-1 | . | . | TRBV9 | CASSVASGTQGAMNTEAFF | TGTGCCAGCAGCGTAGCCTCCGGGACACAGGGAGCGATGAACACTGAAGCTTTCTTT
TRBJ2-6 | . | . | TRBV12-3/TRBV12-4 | CASSPAGANVLTF | TGTGCCAGCAGCCCTGCTGGGGCCAACGTCCTGACTTTC
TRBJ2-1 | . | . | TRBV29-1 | CSVANNEQFF | TGCAGCGTTGCAAACAATGAGCAGTTCTTC
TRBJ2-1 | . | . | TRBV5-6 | CASSLSAYNEQFF | TGTGCCAGCAGCTTGTCCGCCTACAATGAGCAGTTCTTC
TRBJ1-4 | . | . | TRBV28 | CASSLDSVTEKLFF | TGTGCCAGCAGTCTAGACAGTGTTACTGAAAAACTGTTTTTT
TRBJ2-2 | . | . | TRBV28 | CASSFRGAGELFF | TGTGCCAGCAGTTTTCGGGGAGCCGGGGAGCTGTTTTTT
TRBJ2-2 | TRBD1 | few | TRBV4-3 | CASSQARDRGRVGELFF | TGCGCCAGCAGCCAAGCACGGGACAGGGGGCGAGTCGGGGAGCTGTTTTTT
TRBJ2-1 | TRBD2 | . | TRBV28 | CASIPGGSGRNNEQFF | TGTGCCAGCATCCCCGGGGGGAGCGGGAGGAACAATGAGCAGTTCTTC
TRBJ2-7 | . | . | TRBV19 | CASSKAGGPGEQYF | TGTGCCAGTAGTAAGGCAGGGGGGCCTGGCGAGCAGTACTTC
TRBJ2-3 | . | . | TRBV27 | CASSRGDTQYF | TGTGCCAGCAGCCGGGGGGATACGCAGTATTTT
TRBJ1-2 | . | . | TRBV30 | CAWSTGGWGGYTF | TGTGCCTGGAGTACGGGGGGCTGGGGAGGCTACACCTTC
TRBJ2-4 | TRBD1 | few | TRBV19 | CASSPGTENIQYF | TGTGCCAGTAGTCCAGGGACAGAAAACATTCAGTACTTC
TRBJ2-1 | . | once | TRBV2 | CASSDNREPYNEQFF | TGTGCCAGCAGCGATAACAGGGAGCCCTACAATGAGCAGTTCTTC
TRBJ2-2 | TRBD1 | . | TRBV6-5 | CASKVEGATTGELFF | TGTGCCAGCAAAGTTGAGGGGGCAACCACCGGGGAGCTGTTTTTT
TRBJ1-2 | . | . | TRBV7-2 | CASSPQGSGYGYTF | TGTGCCAGCAGTCCACAGGGTTCAGGGTATGGCTACACCTTC
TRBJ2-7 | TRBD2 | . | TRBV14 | CASSQGLAGRSSYEQYF | TGTGCCAGCAGCCAGGGACTAGCGGGACGAAGCTCCTACGAGCAGTACTTC
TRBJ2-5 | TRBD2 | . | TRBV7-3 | CASSPGSGSYQETQYF | TGTGCCAGCAGCCCGGGGAGCGGGAGTTACCAAGAGACCCAGTACTTC
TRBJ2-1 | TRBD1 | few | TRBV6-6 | CASSQADRDNEQFF | TGTGCCAGCAGTCAGGCTGACAGGGACAATGAGCAGTTCTTC
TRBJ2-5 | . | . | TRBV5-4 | CASSLAGGGGETQYF | TGTGCCAGCAGCTTGGCGGGGGGCGGCGGGGAGACCCAGTACTTC
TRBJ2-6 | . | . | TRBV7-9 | CASSFARAPLWANVLTF | TGTGCCAGCAGCTTCGCCAGGGCCCCGCTCTGGGCCAACGTCCTGACTTTC
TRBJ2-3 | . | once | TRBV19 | CASSIQPRGTDTQYF | TGTGCCAGTAGTATACAACCGAGGGGCACAGATACGCAGTATTTT
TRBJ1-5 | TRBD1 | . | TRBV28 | CASSPGTGYDQPQHF | TGTGCCAGCAGTCCCGGGACAGGGTACGATCAGCCCCAGCATTTT
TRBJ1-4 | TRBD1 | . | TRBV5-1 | CASSPRTGGEEKLFF | TGCGCCAGCAGCCCGAGGACAGGGGGAGAGGAAAAACTGTTTTTT
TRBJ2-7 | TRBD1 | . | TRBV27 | CASSPMGQNYEQYF | TGTGCCAGCAGTCCAATGGGACAGAACTACGAGCAGTACTTC
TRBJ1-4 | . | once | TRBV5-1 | CASSDPQGNEKLFF | TGCGCCAGCAGCGACCCCCAGGGCAATGAAAAACTGTTTTTT